These T cell receptor beta chains were read from a single sample in a study of shared clonotypes between healthy human individuals. Only in-frame clones appear in the TCRdb table, and some are missing; sequencing was by immunoSEQ multiplex PCR. The repertoire has about 2.4 million clones, just over 90% of them found once; the top ten carry under 0.15%. Source material: naive CD4+ T cells sorted from blood. The receptors were sampled from a man aged 18 to 35 in good health. The CDR3 runs from the conserved cysteine through the conserved F or W. Each record gives: V gene, clone size, D gene, J gene, CDR3 protein, CDR3 DNA. D genes are given only for firm matches. Not every row has a clone size; where given, it reads once, few, many or a size class.

TRBV6-5	-	-	TRBJ2-2	CASTRGGSTGELFF	TGTGCCAGCACGAGGGGGGGCTCCACCGGGGAGCTGTTTTTT
TRBV2	once	TRBD2	TRBJ2-6	CASNLRGGSGANVLTF	TGTGCCAGCAATCTGCGCGGGGGATCTGGGGCCAACGTCCTGACTTTC
TRBV23-1	once	TRBD1	TRBJ1-2	CASSLADSGTGGDGYTF	TGCGCCAGCAGTCTCGCCGATTCCGGGACAGGGGGGGATGGCTACACCTTC
TRBV10-3	-	-	TRBJ2-5	CATRPREGRETQYF	TGTGCCACCCGCCCCAGGGAAGGAAGGGAGACCCAGTACTTC
TRBV30	-	-	TRBJ1-5	CAWRRRGSTQPQHF	TGTGCCTGGAGGAGGAGAGGTAGTACTCAGCCCCAGCATTTT
TRBV5-4	-	TRBD1	TRBJ1-6	CASSTGAGGLNSPLHF	TGTGCCAGCAGCACTGGTGCAGGGGGCTTAAATTCACCCCTCCACTTT
TRBV5-1	-	-	TRBJ2-5	CASSLAASRETQYF	TGCGCCAGCAGCTTGGCGGCAAGTCGCGAGACCCAGTACTTC
TRBV5-1	once	-	TRBJ1-6	CASSFETAGSYNSPLHF	TGCGCCAGCAGCTTTGAGACAGCCGGCTCCTATAATTCACCCCTCCACTTT
TRBV5-1	-	TRBD2	TRBJ2-5	CASSSTSAQETQYF	TGCGCCAGCAGCAGTACTAGCGCCCAAGAGACCCAGTACTTC
TRBV7-2	many	TRBD2	TRBJ2-5	CASSENRLAGIETQYF	TGTGCCAGCAGCGAAAATCGCCTAGCGGGAATAGAGACCCAGTACTTC
TRBV7-8	-	TRBD1	TRBJ1-1	CASSLRGKNTEAFF	TGTGCCAGCAGCCTCAGGGGGAAGAACACTGAAGCTTTCTTT
TRBV2	-	TRBD2	TRBJ2-3	CASSEVGGRSDTQYF	TGTGCCAGCAGTGAAGTGGGGGGGAGATCGGATACGCAGTATTTT
TRBV5-1	-	-	TRBJ1-1	CASSDTGLNTEAFF	TGCGCCAGCAGCGACACAGGATTGAACACTGAAGCTTTCTTT
TRBV10-3	-	-	TRBJ2-5	CATSREETQYF	TGTGCCACCAGTAGGGAAGAGACCCAGTACTTC
TRBV7-2	-	TRBD2	TRBJ2-2	CASSLVGGANTGELFF	TGTGCCAGCAGCTTAGTCGGGGGGGCTAACACCGGGGAGCTGTTTTTT
TRBV18	-	-	TRBJ2-7	CASSSDGYEQYF	TGTGCCAGCTCGAGCGACGGTTACGAGCAGTACTTC
TRBV5-1	-	-	TRBJ1-4	CASTGTDNEKLFF	TGCGCCAGCACCGGGACGGATAATGAAAAACTGTTTTTT
TRBV7-3	-	-	TRBJ1-1	CASSSTQSTEAFF	TGTGCCAGCAGCTCGACCCAGAGCACTGAAGCTTTCTTT
TRBV15	-	-	TRBJ2-3	CATSRGGTQYF	TGTGCCACCAGCAGAGGGGGTACGCAGTATTTT
TRBV18	-	-	TRBJ2-2	CASSSTENRNTGELFF	TGTGCCAGCTCATCGACAGAGAATCGGAACACCGGGGAGCTGTTTTTT
TRBV10-2	-	-	TRBJ2-3	CASQRGTDTQYF	TGCGCCAGCCAGAGAGGAACAGATACGCAGTATTTT
TRBV5-5	once	TRBD2	TRBJ2-2	CASNSGGSFTGELFF	TGTGCCAGCAATAGCGGGGGGTCCTTCACCGGGGAGCTGTTTTTT
TRBV5-1	-	-	TRBJ2-5	CASSLSGPGETQYF	TGCGCCAGCAGCTTGTCTGGGCCAGGGGAGACCCAGTACTTC
TRBV19	-	TRBD1	TRBJ1-1	CASSMGQGENEAFF	TGTGCCAGTAGTATGGGTCAGGGGGAGAATGAAGCTTTCTTT
TRBV30	once	-	TRBJ2-7	CAWSVIPGRNGGSGEQYF	TGTGCCTGGAGTGTAATCCCGGGACGGAACGGGGGTTCGGGCGAGCAGTACTTC
TRBV11-2	-	TRBD1	TRBJ2-4	CASSEGQGLKNIQYF	TGTGCCAGCAGCGAGGGACAGGGGTTGAAAAACATTCAGTACTTC
TRBV9	-	TRBD2	TRBJ2-1	CASSGARLAGSGGLRNEQFF	TGTGCCAGCAGCGGTGCTCGACTAGCGGGATCGGGGGGGCTACGCAATGAGCAGTTCTTC
TRBV19	-	TRBD2	TRBJ2-5	CASSPDLASGVLTQYF	TGTGCCAGTAGTCCTGATTTGGCTAGCGGGGTACTGACCCAGTACTTC
TRBV4-1	-	-	TRBJ2-1	CASRQGPGQSYNEQFF	TGCGCCAGCAGACAAGGGCCGGGACAATCCTACAATGAGCAGTTCTTC
TRBV6-1	once	-	TRBJ1-2	CASSVVTASSYGYTF	TGTGCCAGCAGTGTCGTGACAGCTTCAAGCTATGGCTACACCTTC
TRBV6-6	-	-	TRBJ2-5	CASRRWGGLQETQYF	TGTGCCAGCAGGCGCTGGGGGGGGCTACAAGAGACCCAGTACTTC
TRBV14	-	-	TRBJ1-6	CASSQGLAGLSYNSPLHF	TGTGCCAGCAGCCAAGGGTTAGCGGGGCTGAGTTATAATTCACCCCTCCACTTT
TRBV6-4	-	-	TRBJ2-7	CASSRTRGKEWPYEQYF	TGTGCCAGCAGTAGGACGCGCGGGAAAGAGTGGCCCTACGAGCAGTACTTC
TRBV19	-	TRBD1	TRBJ1-5	CASSMDGTGLTQPQHF	TGTGCCAGTAGTATGGACGGGACAGGGTTAACCCAGCCCCAGCATTTT
TRBV19	-	TRBD1	TRBJ2-5	CASSPWDRFQETQYF	TGTGCCAGTAGTCCTTGGGACAGATTCCAAGAGACCCAGTACTTC
TRBV4-1	-	-	TRBJ1-5	CASSQDGSYSNQPQHF	TGCGCCAGCAGCCAAGATGGCAGCTATAGCAACCAGCCCCAGCATTTT
TRBV5-5	-	TRBD2	TRBJ2-3	CASSPLAGGPGDTQYF	TGTGCCAGCAGCCCTCTAGCGGGGGGGCCAGGAGATACGCAGTATTTT
TRBV9	-	TRBD2	TRBJ2-1	CASSVTSGGALHNEQFF	TGTGCCAGCAGCGTAACTAGCGGGGGGGCATTGCACAATGAGCAGTTCTTC
TRBV6-6	-	TRBD1	TRBJ2-7	CATVPGGAEDEQYF	TGTGCCACCGTACCAGGGGGCGCGGAGGACGAGCAGTACTTC
TRBV30	-	TRBD1	TRBJ1-1	CAWGTGVTEAFF	TGTGCCTGGGGGACAGGGGTCACTGAAGCTTTCTTT
TRBV19	-	TRBD1	TRBJ1-2	CASRGQGSYGYTF	TGTGCCAGTAGGGGACAGGGATCGTATGGCTACACCTTC
TRBV2	-	-	TRBJ2-5	CASSRTSGETQYF	TGTGCCAGCAGCCGAACTAGTGGGGAGACCCAGTACTTC
TRBV4-1	-	TRBD2	TRBJ2-1	CASSQVLRGAGGPDNEQFF	TGCGCCAGCAGCCAAGTCCTCCGAGGGGCGGGAGGGCCTGACAATGAGCAGTTCTTC
TRBV6-1	-	TRBD2	TRBJ2-7	CASLGLAGPYEQYF	TGTGCCAGCCTGGGACTAGCGGGACCCTACGAGCAGTACTTC
TRBV6-5	-	-	TRBJ1-2	CASSTSGGYGYAF	TGTGCCAGCAGTACCTCGGGTGGCTATGGCTACGCCTTC
TRBV18	-	TRBD1	TRBJ1-6	CASSRTDTGVGSYNSPLHF	TGTGCCAGCTCAAGGACCGATACAGGGGTGGGCTCCTATAATTCACCCCTCCACTTT
TRBV5-4	-	TRBD2	TRBJ2-1	CASSPAGTSGANEQFF	TGTGCCAGCAGCCCCGCCGGGACTAGCGGGGCCAATGAGCAGTTCTTC
TRBV10-3	-	TRBD1	TRBJ2-7	CAINPGGSFEQYF	TGTGCCATCAACCCAGGGGGTTCCTTTGAGCAGTACTTC
TRBV10-3	once	-	TRBJ2-3	CAISNRDIRTDTQYF	TGTGCCATCAGTAACCGGGACATCAGGACAGATACGCAGTATTTT
TRBV7-4	-	-	TRBJ2-7	CASTLPGNEQYF	TGTGCCAGCACCCTACCAGGGAACGAGCAGTACTTC
TRBV6-1	once	-	TRBJ1-2	CASSSLDSSPPYF	TGTGCCAGCAGTTCATTGGACAGTAGCCCACCCTACTTC
TRBV7-2	-	-	TRBJ1-3	CASSPMPSGNTIYF	TGTGCCAGCAGCCCGATGCCCTCTGGAAACACCATATATTTT
TRBV7-9	-	-	TRBJ1-6	CASSLDSGRNSPLHF	TGTGCCAGCAGCTTAGATTCAGGGCGAAATTCACCCCTCCACTTT
TRBV4-3	-	TRBD2	TRBJ2-1	CASSRGPGGLSEQFF	TGCGCCAGCAGCCGGGGCCCGGGAGGGCTCAGTGAGCAGTTCTTC
TRBV5-1	-	-	TRBJ1-1	CASSSEGGAMNTEAFF	TGCGCCAGCAGCTCCGAGGGGGGCGCCATGAACACTGAAGCTTTCTTT
TRBV9	-	TRBD2	TRBJ2-1	CASSSTTGTSGNNEQFF	TGTGCCAGCAGCTCCACGACCGGGACTAGCGGTAACAATGAGCAGTTCTTC
TRBV27	few	-	TRBJ1-1	CASSSTGNTEAFF	TGTGCCAGCAGTTCCACAGGGAACACTGAAGCTTTCTTT
TRBV9	-	TRBD1	TRBJ2-3	CASSVGRDRVSTDTQYF	TGTGCCAGCAGCGTAGGCCGGGACAGGGTATCCACAGATACGCAGTATTTT
TRBV4-1	-	-	TRBJ1-6	CASSQGGSRDSYNSPLHF	TGCGCCAGCAGCCAAGGCGGGTCCCGGGACTCCTATAATTCACCCCTCCACTTT
TRBV2	-	-	TRBJ1-4	CASSDRQTEKLFF	TGTGCCAGCAGTGACAGGCAGACCGAAAAACTGTTTTTT